This T cell receptor (beta chain) was identified during a study of blood T cell repertoires in COVID-19. Clones were read by immunoSEQ multiplex PCR, and TCRdb kept only the in-frame ones, dropping some. The profile shows a few hundred thousand clones, 80% to 90% of them singletons. The specimen was PBMCs or T cells enriched from blood (not recorded which). The receptor's source is a man aged 25 to 40 who had recovered from COVID-19.

The CDR3 DNA follows: TGTGCCAGCAGCGTATCTGTAGATACGCAGTATTTT. Translating gives CASSVSVDTQYF. V gene TRBV9 combines with J gene TRBJ2-3; D gene uncertain. The V gene lost 1 base and the J gene lost 5 bases, with 5 bases spanning the gap. CDR1 and CDR2 (germline): SGDLS, YYNGEE. The CDR3 runs 12 residues. Combining the CDR3 with reference TRBV9 and TRBJ2-3 gives the whole variable domain DSGVTQTPKHLITATGQRVTLRCSPRSGDLSVYWYQQSLDQGLQFLIQYYNGEERAKGNILERFSAQQFPDLHSELNLSSLELGDSALYFCASSVSVDTQYFGPGTRLTVL.